This TCR beta chain was profiled in a study of blood T cell repertoires in COVID-19. On the study more broadly: PBMCs, B-cell-depleted T cells, or T cells were the source of the cDNA or gDNA that made up the material.

TCRdb keeps only in-frame clones here, not all; method: immunoSEQ multiplex PCR. The sample gives roughly 400,000 clones, about 89% of which show up once; just over 0.85% is in the top ten. Participants were placed into cohorts based on the clinical history they reported. The CDR3 sequence is 15 residues long. V was trimmed by 1 base and J by 8 bases, leaving 17 bases between them. CDR1 and CDR2 (germline): SEHNR, FQNEAQ (reference sequence). Sample: PBMCs or T cells enriched from blood (not recorded which). The receptor was derived from a woman in her thirties or forties who had been exposed to COVID-19. J is TRBJ1-2 and V is TRBV7-9; D might be TRBD1 (6 bases). The CDR3, as DNA: TGTGCCAGCAGCTTAGTGCAGGGGCGGCGAAAAGGCTACACCTTC. Translation: CASSLVQGRRKGYTF.